The rows below give T cell receptor beta chains drawn from one sample of a study of cytomegalovirus exposure and HLA in healthy donors. The table came from immunoSEQ multiplex PCR; TCRdb's copy has only in-frame clones and leaves some out. The sample contains roughly 120,000 clones, 15% to 19% of which appear only once. The sample consisted of PBMCs. These receptors originate from a woman aged 18-29 years in good health and CMV-seronegative. Both conserved end residues are part of each CDR3. The D gene is left open where the match is weak. Clone size is given for some rows only: seen once, a few or many times, or a class if the clone is expanded.

v_call: TRBV27
clone_size: .
d_call: TRBD1
j_call: TRBJ1-5
cdr3_nt: TGTGCCAGCAGGGGACCGGGACAGGGTTTTTATCAGCCCCAGCATTTT
cdr3_aa: CASRGPGQGFYQPQHF

v_call: TRBV30
clone_size: few
d_call: .
j_call: TRBJ2-2
cdr3_nt: TGTGCCTGGAGAAGGGGGAGCACCGGGGAGCTGTTTTTT
cdr3_aa: CAWRRGSTGELFF

v_call: TRBV27
clone_size: .
d_call: TRBD2
j_call: TRBJ2-2
cdr3_nt: TGTGCCAGCAGTTTAGCCGGGGGGAGAGAAGGGGAGCTGTTTTTT
cdr3_aa: CASSLAGGREGELFF

v_call: TRBV19
clone_size: .
d_call: TRBD2
j_call: TRBJ2-3
cdr3_nt: TGTGCCAGTGGGGGACTAGCGGGAGGGTCAGATACGCAGTATTTT
cdr3_aa: CASGGLAGGSDTQYF

v_call: TRBV30
clone_size: few
d_call: .
j_call: TRBJ2-7
cdr3_nt: TGTGCCTGGAGTCCAGGCTACGAGCAGTACTTC
cdr3_aa: CAWSPGYEQYF

v_call: TRBV28
clone_size: few
d_call: .
j_call: TRBJ1-1
cdr3_nt: TGTGCCAGCAGCCTAGGGGATAAAGCTTTCTTT
cdr3_aa: CASSLGDKAFF

v_call: TRBV5-1
clone_size: .
d_call: TRBD1
j_call: TRBJ1-6
cdr3_nt: TGCGCCAGCAGGGGGGGGACAGGGTCCCTCCACTTT
cdr3_aa: CASRGGTGSLHF

v_call: TRBV4-1
clone_size: .
d_call: TRBD2
j_call: TRBJ2-7
cdr3_nt: TGCGCCAGCAGCGCGGGGGGGAGCGAGCAGTACTTC
cdr3_aa: CASSAGGSEQYF

v_call: TRBV5-1
clone_size: .
d_call: TRBD2
j_call: TRBJ2-7
cdr3_nt: TGCGCCAGCAGCTTGGGGCCGGGACTAGCGGGAGGGGGCTACGAGCAGTACTTC
cdr3_aa: CASSLGPGLAGGGYEQYF

v_call: TRBV9
clone_size: few
d_call: TRBD2
j_call: TRBJ2-7
cdr3_nt: TGTGCCAGCAGCGGAGGAGGACTAGCGGGATTCTACGAGCAGTACTTC
cdr3_aa: CASSGGGLAGFYEQYF

v_call: TRBV9
clone_size: .
d_call: .
j_call: TRBJ2-7
cdr3_nt: TGTGCCAGCAGCCCTCTAGCGACTAGCTCCTACGAGCAGTACTTC
cdr3_aa: CASSPLATSSYEQYF

v_call: TRBV4-1
clone_size: .
d_call: TRBD1
j_call: TRBJ1-4
cdr3_nt: TGCGCCAGCAGCCAATTTACGGGGCAGGGGGCAACTAATGAAAAACTGTTTTTT
cdr3_aa: CASSQFTGQGATNEKLFF

v_call: TRBV6-5
clone_size: .
d_call: .
j_call: TRBJ2-1
cdr3_nt: TGTGCCAGCAGTACCACTGAGGGTGAGCAGTTCTTC
cdr3_aa: CASSTTEGEQFF

v_call: TRBV9
clone_size: many
d_call: .
j_call: TRBJ1-1
cdr3_nt: TGTGCCAGCAGCGTAGGTCATCGGGGGAACACTGAAGCTTTCTTT
cdr3_aa: CASSVGHRGNTEAFF

v_call: TRBV5-4
clone_size: few
d_call: TRBD1
j_call: TRBJ1-3
cdr3_nt: TGTGCCAGCAGCGGTGGACAGGGGGCTGGAAACACCATATATTTT
cdr3_aa: CASSGGQGAGNTIYF

v_call: TRBV5-1
clone_size: few
d_call: .
j_call: TRBJ1-1
cdr3_nt: TGCGCCAGCAGCCCCGCTTTGAATCGAGGGAGCACTGAAGCTTTCTTT
cdr3_aa: CASSPALNRGSTEAFF

v_call: TRBV5-4
clone_size: few
d_call: .
j_call: TRBJ2-7
cdr3_nt: TGTGCCAGCAGCTTGGGGGGCGGCGAGCAGTACTTC
cdr3_aa: CASSLGGGEQYF

v_call: TRBV7-2
clone_size: .
d_call: .
j_call: TRBJ2-7
cdr3_nt: TGTGCCAGCAGCTTAGCCCCGGGTGGGCGGGACTACGAGCAGTACTTC
cdr3_aa: CASSLAPGGRDYEQYF

v_call: TRBV20-1
clone_size: .
d_call: .
j_call: TRBJ2-1
cdr3_nt: TGCAGTGCCACCCGGGGTGGTGAGCAGTTCTTC
cdr3_aa: CSATRGGEQFF

v_call: TRBV7-3
clone_size: .
d_call: TRBD2
j_call: TRBJ2-3
cdr3_nt: TGTGCCAGCACCATGGGAGGGAGTCAAGATACGCAGTATTTT
cdr3_aa: CASTMGGSQDTQYF

v_call: TRBV6-1
clone_size: few
d_call: TRBD1
j_call: TRBJ1-5
cdr3_nt: TGTGCCAGCATTGACAGGGGCAATCAGCCCCAGCATTTT
cdr3_aa: CASIDRGNQPQHF

v_call: TRBV2
clone_size: few
d_call: .
j_call: TRBJ1-5
cdr3_nt: TGTGCCAGCTCCTCTGCCAGGGGAAATCAGCCCCAGCATTTT
cdr3_aa: CASSSARGNQPQHF